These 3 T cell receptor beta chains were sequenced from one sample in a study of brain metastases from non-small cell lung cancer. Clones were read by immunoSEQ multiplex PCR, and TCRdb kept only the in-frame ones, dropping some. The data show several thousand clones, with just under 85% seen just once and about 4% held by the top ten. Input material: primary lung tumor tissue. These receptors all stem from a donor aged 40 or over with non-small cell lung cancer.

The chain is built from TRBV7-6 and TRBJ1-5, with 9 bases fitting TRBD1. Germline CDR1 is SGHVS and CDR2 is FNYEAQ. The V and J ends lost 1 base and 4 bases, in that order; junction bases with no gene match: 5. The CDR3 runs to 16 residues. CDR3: CASSLDGTGSNQPQHF. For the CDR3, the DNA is TGTGCCAGCAGCTTAGACGGGACAGGGTCAAATCAGCCCCAGCATTTT.

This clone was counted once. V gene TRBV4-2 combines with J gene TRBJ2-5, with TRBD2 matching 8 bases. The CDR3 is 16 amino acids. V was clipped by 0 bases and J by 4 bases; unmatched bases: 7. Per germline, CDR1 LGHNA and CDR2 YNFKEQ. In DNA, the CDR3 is TGTGCCAGCAGCCAAGATCCAAACGGGGGGGGAGAGACCCAGTACTTC. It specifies CASSQDPNGGGETQYF.

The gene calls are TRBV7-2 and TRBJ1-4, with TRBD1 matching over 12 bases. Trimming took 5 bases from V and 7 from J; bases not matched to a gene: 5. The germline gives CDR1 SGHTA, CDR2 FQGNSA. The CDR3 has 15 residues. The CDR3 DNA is TGTGCCAGCAGCCGCCGGGACAGGGGGCGTGAAAAACTGTTTTTT. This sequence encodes CASSRRDRGREKLFF.